This record looks at one T cell receptor beta chain sequence and its context. Antigen: not known. This table comes from immunoSEQ multiplex PCR, and its TCRdb copy is limited to in-frame clones, with some not included. Altogether 140,000 to 150,000 clones are present, 91% being singletons, with the ten largest covering around 5%. These data originate in a study of T cell responses to AZD1222 COVID-19 vaccine. Trimming removed 2 bases at V and 4 bases at J, with 3 bases between. CDR1 is MDHEN and CDR2 is SYDVKM in the germline V gene. This CDR3 comprises 11 residues. Overall study results and limits: Recipients of two AZD1222 doses showed rising Spike-specific TCR breadth and depth. A mostly white British donor set with more females was recruited, and clonal diversity was possibly underestimated.

This sequence was found in an adult in good health. This material consisted of peripheral blood, taken on day 0 of AZD1222 vaccination. The chain employs TRBV28 and TRBJ2-7; D unresolved. CDR3 sequence: CASSLRYEQYF. DNA for the CDR3: TGTGCCAGCAGTTTAAGGTACGAGCAGTACTTC.